This passage covers 2 T cell receptor beta chains from one sample sequenced in a study of cytomegalovirus exposure and HLA in healthy donors. With 60 Vbeta and 13 Jbeta primers, the PCR was carried out. The data were produced by immunoSEQ multiplex PCR, yet TCRdb's version contains in-frame clones alone and is incomplete. The data show roughly 110,000 clones, with approximately 70% seen just once and roughly 0.87% held by the top ten. The sample taken for sequencing was PBMCs. Every receptor here comes from a woman in her 30s in good health and CMV-seronegative.

In DNA, the CDR3 is TGTGCCAGCAGCTTTATACAGTACTCTGGAAACACCATATATTTT. Its protein is CASSFIQYSGNTIYF. The V call is TRBV7-9, the J call TRBJ1-3, with D hard to call. The CDR3 spans 15 residues. The germline V gene encodes CDR1 SEHNR and CDR2 FQNEAQ (reference sequence). V gave up 3 bases and J gave up 0 bases, with 9 bases separating them.

This sequence joins TRBV30 and TRBJ1-1; maybe TRBD1 (5 bases). This CDR3 has 12 residues. Trimming left V 6 bases short and J 3 bases short, with 11 bases between. Germline V CDR1 and CDR2: GTSNPN, SVGIG (reference sequence). The CDR3 here is CACNDRHTEAFF. DNA for the CDR3: TGTGCCTGTAATGACAGACACACTGAAGCTTTCTTT.